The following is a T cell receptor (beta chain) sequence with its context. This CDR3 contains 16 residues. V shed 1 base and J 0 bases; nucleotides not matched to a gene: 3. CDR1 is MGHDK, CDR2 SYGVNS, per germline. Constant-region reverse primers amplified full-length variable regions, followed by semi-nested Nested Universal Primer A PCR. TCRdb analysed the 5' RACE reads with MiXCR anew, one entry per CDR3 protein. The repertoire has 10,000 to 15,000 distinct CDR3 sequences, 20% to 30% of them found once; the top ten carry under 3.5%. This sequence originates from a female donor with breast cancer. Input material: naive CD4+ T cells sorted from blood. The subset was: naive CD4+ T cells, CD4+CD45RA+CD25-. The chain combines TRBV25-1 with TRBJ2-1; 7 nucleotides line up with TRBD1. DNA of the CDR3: TGTGCCAGCAGTGAATTCTCAGGGGGCTCCTACAATGAGCAGTTCTTC. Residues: CASSEFSGGSYNEQFF.